Listed below are T cell receptor beta chains from one sample, sequenced in a study of vaccination and CD4 T cells after COVID-19. What these receptors recognize is not known. TCRdb passed the PCR reads through MiXCR, listing each CDR3 protein once. The profile covers around 21,000 distinct CDR3 sequences, with approximately 59% appearing a single time and more than 8.5% taken by the ten largest. This material consisted of CD4+ T cells from blood, cultured in vitro, taken after SARS-CoV-2 vaccination. The receptors stem from a human donor who had recovered from COVID-19. Each CDR3 is given with its conserved first and last residue. D genes are given only for firm matches. Clone size is shown for a subset of rows, as once, few, many or a class of expanded clone.

D gene	clone size	J gene	V gene	CDR3 protein	CDR3 DNA
-	-	TRBJ1-1	TRBV20-1	CSARDHIRAWGPEAFF	TGCAGTGCTAGAGATCATATAAGGGCCTGGGGACCTGAAGCTTTCTTT
-	-	TRBJ2-3	TRBV21-1	CASSTEGISSGALFTDTQYF	TGTGCCAGCAGCACCGAGGGGATCTCCTCAGGGGCCCTCTTCACAGATACGCAGTATTTT
TRBD1	few	TRBJ1-6	TRBV7-8	CASSYSGTGEAPLHF	TGTGCCAGCAGCTACTCGGGGACAGGGGAGGCACCCCTCCACTTT
-	few	TRBJ1-5	TRBV21-1	CASSKDRDGQPQHF	TGTGCCAGCAGCAAAGACCGGGACGGTCAGCCCCAGCATTTT
-	-	TRBJ1-1	TRBV7-9	CASIAWPSGGHTEAFF	TGTGCCAGCATCGCTTGGCCATCCGGGGGCCACACTGAAGCTTTCTTT
-	-	TRBJ2-5	TRBV6-1	CASSVKGGETQYF	TGTGCCAGCAGTGTGAAGGGCGGGGAGACCCAGTACTTC
-	-	TRBJ1-2	TRBV28	CASSLGRLSGGYTF	TGTGCCAGCAGTTTAGGGCGGCTTTCGGGAGGCTACACCTTC
-	few	TRBJ1-5	TRBV6-1	CASSDGLNSNQPQHF	TGTGCCAGCAGTGACGGTCTGAACAGCAATCAGCCCCAGCATTTT
TRBD2	-	TRBJ2-1	TRBV27	CASRPRTSSAEQFF	TGTGCCAGCAGGCCACGGACTAGCAGTGCTGAGCAGTTCTTC
-	-	TRBJ2-5	TRBV7-2	CASSLGPGGGRGIQETQYF	TGTGCCAGCAGCTTAGGCCCCGGGGGCGGGAGAGGGATCCAAGAGACCCAGTACTTC
-	-	TRBJ2-2	TRBV12-3/TRBV12-4	CASSLVGGAPGELFF	TGTGCCAGCAGTTTAGTCGGAGGGGCCCCCGGGGAGCTGTTTTTT
-	-	TRBJ2-5	TRBV11-3	CASTRGIQETQYF	TGTGCCAGCACCCGGGGAATCCAAGAGACCCAGTACTTC